Each of the 32 T cell receptor beta chains below was sequenced from the same sample in a study of cytomegalovirus exposure and HLA in healthy donors. The PCR had 60 Vbeta and 13 Jbeta primers. Generated by immunoSEQ multiplex PCR, the TCRdb table keeps only in-frame clones and is missing some. This sample yields 83,000 or so clones, of which roughly 79% are seen a single time; around 6% belongs to the top ten. Sequenced: PBMCs. These receptors were taken from a female donor in good health and CMV-seronegative.

This chain links TRBV19 with TRBJ1-1; weak D call: TRBD1 (5 bases). V lost 6 bases and J 1 base, leaving 12 bases between the germline ends. The germline gives CDR1 LNHDA, CDR2 SQIVND (reference sequence). The CDR3 is 14 amino acids. For the CDR3, the DNA is TGTGCCAGTAGGCCGACAGCTAAGAACACTGAAGCTTTCTTT. Amino acid sequence: CASRPTAKNTEAFF.

The V call is TRBV30, the J call TRBJ1-1, with D possibly TRBD1 on 6 matching bases. The V and J ends lost 3 bases and 3 bases respectively, with 11 bases between them. Germline CDR1 is GTSNPN and CDR2 is SVGIG (reference sequence). The CDR3 runs to 13 residues. CDR3 DNA sequence: TGTGCCTGGAGCCTCAGGGGTGACACTGAAGCTTTCTTT. It codes for CAWSLRGDTEAFF.

The chain links TRBV6-1 to TRBJ1-1; TRBD1 matches at 9 bases. In germline, CDR1 is MNHNS, CDR2 SASEGT. The ends lost 5 bases at V and 2 bases at J; junction bases unmatched: 3. This CDR3 comprises 14 residues. Written as DNA, the CDR3 is TGTGCCAGCAGTCCTACAGGGGGCAACACTGAAGCTTTCTTT. The encoded protein is CASSPTGGNTEAFF.

The chain joins TRBV9 to TRBJ1-2, with D possibly being TRBD1 (6 bases). Deletions cut 4 bases from V and 4 bases from J, with 20 bases between. Germline CDR1 is SGDLS and CDR2 is YYNGEE. The CDR3 runs to 16 residues. CDR3 sequence (DNA): TGTGCCAGCAGCCCGACCCCAGGACAGCCGTCCTATGGCTACACCTTC. This translates into CASSPTPGQPSYGYTF.

The J gene is TRBJ1-1, the V gene TRBV11-2; 7 nucleotides agree with TRBD1. Germline CDR1 SGHAT, CDR2 FQNNGV. With 8 bases clipped from V and 2 bases from J, the junction kept 8 bases outside the gene matches. CDR3 length equals 14 residues. CDR3 sequence (DNA): TGTGCCAGCGTAACGACAGGGCCCAACACTGAAGCTTTCTTT. Amino acids: CASVTTGPNTEAFF.

The chain joins TRBV28 to TRBJ1-2, with D perhaps matching TRBD1 (5 bases). Between the trimmed V and J ends, which lost 8 bases and 8 bases, there was a span of 9 bases. The CDR3 consists of 10 residues. The germline V gene encodes CDR1 MDHEN and CDR2 SYDVKM. CDR3 nucleotides: TGTGCCAGCGGGGCGCGGGGCTACACCTTC. This codes for CASGARGYTF.

This chain connects TRBV5-6 to TRBJ2-1; 8 bases map to TRBD2. CDR3 size: 17 residues. V lost 3 bases, J lost 0 bases, and 8 bases stayed unmatched. CDR1 is SGHDT and CDR2 is YYEEEE in the germline V gene. CDR3 in DNA: TGTGCCAGCAGCTCGTGGACTAGCCAAAGCTCCTACAATGAGCAGTTCTTC. This codes for CASSSWTSQSSYNEQFF.

V gene TRBV19 combines with J gene TRBJ1-1, with TRBD1 matching over 10 bases. The germline gives CDR1 LNHDA, CDR2 SQIVND (reference sequence). The CDR3 is 14 residues long. V was clipped by 4 bases and J by 10 bases; unmatched bases: 9. This chain's CDR3 is CASSTTKTGGRAFF. CDR3 bases: TGTGCCAGTAGTACGACCAAGACAGGGGGCAGAGCTTTCTTT.

This clone was detected only a few times. This chain connects TRBV5-1 to TRBJ1-1; TRBD1 matches at 7 bases. The CDR3 is 15 amino acids. CDR1 is SGHRS and CDR2 is YFSETQ in the germline V gene. J gave up 6 bases and V 0 bases, and 8 bases lay outside the gene matches. In DNA, the CDR3 is TGCGCCAGCAGCTTGGAGGGACAGACGAATGCTGAAGCTTTCTTT. This translates into CASSLEGQTNAEAFF.

CDR3 nucleotides: TGTGCCAGCAGCTTATCGAGCGGGGGGCCCACGGGAGAGACCCAGTACTTC. This encodes CASSLSSGGPTGETQYF. The rearrangement uses TRBV11-2 and TRBJ2-5; 9 nucleotides line up with TRBD2. The CDR3 length is 17 residues. V was clipped by 2 bases and J by 4 bases; unmatched bases: 11. CDR1 is SGHAT and CDR2 is FQNNGV in the germline V gene.

The chain links TRBV5-8 to TRBJ2-7; 11 bases are a match to TRBD2. Trimming cost V 0 bases and J 6 bases; bases outside gene matches: 2. CDR1 is SGHTS, CDR2 YDEGEE, per germline. The CDR3 contains 14 residues. The CDR3 DNA reads as TGTGCCAGCAGCTTGGGACTAGCGGGAACCGAGCAGTACTTC. Translated: CASSLGLAGTEQYF. Drawing the rest from reference TRBV5-8 and TRBJ2-7, the complete variable domain is EAGVTQSPTHLIKTRGQQATLRCSPISGHTSVYWYQQALGLGLQFLLWYDEGEERNRGNFPPRFSGRQFPNYSSELNVNALELEDSALYLCASSLGLAGTEQYFGPGTRLTVT.

The V and J genes are TRBV11-1 and TRBJ2-7; 7 nucleotides align to TRBD2. Looked up from germline, CDR1 is SGHAT and CDR2 is FQDESV (reference sequence). V shed 5 bases and J 1 base; nucleotides not matched to a gene: 5. The CDR3 has 14 residues. The CDR3 protein is CASSLGGYSYEQYF. DNA of the CDR3: TGTGCCAGCAGCCTCGGGGGGTATTCCTACGAGCAGTACTTC.

The chain combines TRBV2 with TRBJ2-1, with 16 bases that match TRBD2. This CDR3 spans 20 amino acids. Per germline, CDR1 SNHLY and CDR2 FYNNEI. V lost 0 bases to trimming and J lost 8 bases; unmatched junction nucleotides: 13. The CDR3 DNA is TGTGCCAGCAGTGAAGCCCCCGGGACTAGCGGGGGGGCTTACTCCGATGAGCAGTTCTTC. Protein: CASSEAPGTSGGAYSDEQFF.

J is TRBJ1-4 and V is TRBV5-1; no reliable D call. The CDR3 is 15 residues long. Trimming removed 4 bases at V and 5 bases at J, with 15 bases between. Germline V gene sequence: CDR1 SGHRS, CDR2 YFSETQ. The CDR3 sequence is CASSPAGDKNEKLFF. In DNA, the CDR3 is TGCGCCAGCAGCCCCGCCGGGGATAAGAATGAAAAACTGTTTTTT.

The chain recombines TRBV6-5 with TRBJ1-5; 10 nucleotides line up with TRBD1. This CDR3 has 16 residues. The germline gives CDR1 MNHEY, CDR2 SVGAGI. The ends lost 4 bases at V and 7 bases at J; junction bases unmatched: 10. The CDR3 nucleotides read TGTGCCAGCAGTTTTCGACAGGGGGCGTTGGGACAGCCCCAGCATTTT. It specifies CASSFRQGALGQPQHF.

The chain couples TRBV4-1 to TRBJ1-3; TRBD1 matches at 7 bases. This CDR3 has 17 residues. Germline trimming cut 3 bases from V and 7 bases from J; bases unmatched to any gene: 15. Germline V gives CDR1 MGHRA, CDR2 YSYEKL. Written as DNA, the CDR3 is TGCGCCAGCAGCCAGACGAACCCCAGGGGGAAGTGGAACACCATATATTTT. Protein: CASSQTNPRGKWNTIYF.

The chain couples TRBV19 to TRBJ1-4, with 8 bases that match TRBD1. Germline-derived CDR1 and CDR2 are LNHDA and SQIVND (reference sequence). V was pared by 9 bases and J by 6 bases, with 9 bases of the junction left unmatched. CDR3 size: 14 residues. The CDR3 DNA reads as TGTGCCAGCACAATTCAGGGGGCGGATGAAAAACTGTTTTTT. As protein: CASTIQGADEKLFF. Using reference TRBV19 and TRBJ1-4 for the parts outside the CDR3, the full variable domain is DGGITQSPKYLFRKEGQNVTLSCEQNLNHDAMYWYRQDPGQGLRLIYYSQIVNDFQKGDIAEGYSVSREKKESFPLTVTSAQKNPTAFYLCASTIQGADEKLFFGSGTQLSVL.

CDR3 protein: CASSGRGGYLEQYF. The DNA for the CDR3 is TGTGCCAGTAGCGGGAGGGGCGGGTACCTCGAGCAGTACTTC. The rearrangement uses TRBV19 and TRBJ2-7, with TRBD2 matching over 8 bases. J was trimmed by 6 bases and V by 6 bases; bases with no gene match: 10. Germline values: CDR1 LNHDA, CDR2 SQIVND (reference sequence). The CDR3 contains 14 residues.

This clone has more than one count but fewer than ten. The V and J genes are TRBV28 and TRBJ1-5; D is perhaps TRBD1 (6 bases). The V end lost 3 bases, the J end lost 7 bases, and 13 bases lay between the germline ends. This CDR3 is built from 14 residues. Germline CDR1 and CDR2: MDHEN and SYDVKM. The CDR3 coding sequence is TGTGCCAGCAGTTTCGGGGGGCCCGCCCAGCCCCAGCATTTT. Its protein product is CASSFGGPAQPQHF.

V is TRBV30 and J is TRBJ2-5; a weak D match, TRBD2 (5 bases). The J call is doubtful: the DNA matches TRBJ2-7 better. Germline V gives CDR1 GTSNPN, CDR2 SVGIG (reference sequence). The CDR3 totals 12 residues. For the CDR3, the DNA is TGTGCCTGGTCCTCGGGGAGCTACGAGCAGTACTTC. This gives the protein CAWSSGSYEQYF.

J is TRBJ2-7 and V is TRBV5-8; TRBD1 matches at 8 bases. Germline CDR1 and CDR2: SGHTS and YDEGEE. After removal of 3 bases from V and 2 bases from J, the junction contained 7 bases not matched to a gene. The CDR3 runs 15 residues. CDR3 sequence reads: CASSSPGQGTYEQYF. CDR3 DNA: TGTGCCAGCAGCTCTCCTGGACAGGGAACCTACGAGCAGTACTTC.

This chain connects TRBV7-2 to TRBJ1-2; tentative D call: TRBD1 (6 bases). In germline, CDR1 is SGHTA, CDR2 FQGNSA. The CDR3 loop spans 12 amino acids. V lost 2 bases and J lost 8, with 9 bases in between. The chain's CDR3 is CASSLTGRGYTF. In DNA form, the CDR3 reads TGTGCCAGCAGCTTAACAGGGCGAGGCTACACCTTC.

V usage is TRBV6-5 and J usage is TRBJ2-7, with 7 bases matching TRBD1. The V gene's germline CDR1 is MNHEY and CDR2 SVGAGI. The CDR3 consists of 13 residues. Trimming at V came to 5 bases and at J to 2 bases, leaving 3 bases not matched to a gene. CDR3: CASSLGTAYEQYF. The DNA for the CDR3 is TGTGCCAGCAGTCTAGGGACAGCCTACGAGCAGTACTTC.

CDR3 DNA sequence: TGTGCCAGCAGCGCCGGACAGGGGGCAGGGAATCAGCCCCAGCATTTT. It yields the protein CASSAGQGAGNQPQHF. This chain uses TRBV9 with TRBJ1-5, with TRBD1 identical over 11 bases. Germline CDR1 reads SGDLS; CDR2 reads YYNGEE. V dropped 3 bases and J dropped 4; count of bases not matched to a gene: 6. The CDR3 totals 16 residues.

The chain combines TRBV11-1 with TRBJ1-1; TRBD1 is a possible D gene (5 bases). Germline-derived CDR1 and CDR2 are SGHAT and FQDESV (reference sequence). The ends were cut back, 1 base at V and 10 bases at J, with 10 bases in the middle. This CDR3 has 12 amino acids. The DNA of the CDR3 is TGTGCCAGCAGCTTAGTTGACGGGGGAGCTTTCTTT. It encodes CASSLVDGGAFF.

CDR3 bases: TGTGCCAGCAGTTACCGGGGGGCCGGAACAGATACGCAGTATTTT. Translating it yields CASSYRGAGTDTQYF. This chain connects TRBV6-5 to TRBJ2-3; possible D gene TRBD2, 7 bases. CDR1 and CDR2 from the germline V gene are MNHEY and SVGAGI. V shed 2 bases and J shed 3 bases, with 12 bases lying between them. CDR3 size: 15 residues.

The rearrangement uses TRBV27 and TRBJ2-1; 7 nucleotides align to TRBD2. The CDR3 is 15 residues long. Trimming at V came to 3 bases and at J to 5 bases, leaving 7 bases not matched to a gene. CDR1 is MNHEY and CDR2 is SMNVEV in the germline V gene (reference sequence). CDR3 nucleotides: TGTGCCAGCAGTTTGCCTCGTCTAGCGGACAATGAGCAGTTCTTC. Its protein is CASSLPRLADNEQFF.

The CDR3 coding sequence is TGTGCCAGCAGTTACGCTGCGCTTCCAGATACGCAGTATTTT. Protein sequence: CASSYAALPDTQYF. The V gene is TRBV6-6, the J gene TRBJ2-3; D call uncertain. Germline lookup yields CDR1 MNHNY and CDR2 SVGAGI (reference sequence). V shed 2 bases and J shed 4 bases, with 10 bases lying between them. The CDR3 sequence is 14 residues long.

The chain joins TRBV27 to TRBJ2-3; D gene ambiguous. Germline V CDR1 and CDR2: MNHEY, SMNVEV (reference sequence). V was pared by 6 bases and J by 0 bases, with 7 bases between. This CDR3 spans 13 amino acids. Here the CDR3 DNA reads TGTGCCAGCAGGCGAACTAGCACAGATACGCAGTATTTT. It yields the protein CASRRTSTDTQYF.

The rearrangement uses TRBV4-1 and TRBJ1-4; 8 nucleotides match TRBD1. The V gene end was trimmed by 0 bases and the J gene end by 8 bases; junction bases not matched to a gene: 8. The CDR3 runs 16 residues. CDR1 is MGHRA and CDR2 is YSYEKL in the germline V gene. The CDR3 DNA reads as TGCGCCAGCAGCCAAGATTTCGGCAGGGGGCTAGAAAAACTGTTTTTT. Protein product: CASSQDFGRGLEKLFF.

This clone turned up a few times. The chain has TRBV6-1 and TRBJ1-1, with TRBD1 identical over 10 bases. This CDR3 spans 15 amino acids. J was trimmed by 0 bases and V by 10 bases; bases with no gene match: 8. CDR1 MNHNS and CDR2 SASEGT come from the germline V gene. CDR3 loop: CATRAGTGVNTEAFF. CDR3 in DNA: TGTGCCACACGAGCCGGGACAGGGGTGAACACTGAAGCTTTCTTT.

The J gene is TRBJ1-1, the V gene TRBV2; 7 bases are a match to TRBD1. The CDR3 extends over 15 amino acids. Germline V gene sequence: CDR1 SNHLY, CDR2 FYNNEI. J gave up 0 bases and V 5 bases, and 6 bases lay outside the gene matches. CDR3 DNA sequence: TGTGCCAGCAGTTTACAGGGGCATGTGAACACTGAAGCTTTCTTT. Its protein is CASSLQGHVNTEAFF.